These T cell receptor beta chains were read from a single sample in a study of memory CD4+ T cells and cytomegalovirus serostatus. Data came from immunoSEQ multiplex PCR; TCRdb stores just in-frame clones and leaves some out. The table records some 39,000 clones, roughly three quarters of them present only once. The sequencing sample was made of memory CD4+ T cells from blood. The origin of the receptors is an adult in good health and CMV-seronegative. Each CDR3 is given with its conserved first and last residue. The D gene is left open where the match is weak. Where a row states a size, it is once, few, many or the class of an expanded clone; other rows omit it.

clone_size,j_call,v_call,d_call,cdr3_aa,cdr3_nt
.,TRBJ2-2,TRBV5-1,.,CASSSGLSNTGELFF,TGCGCCAGCAGTTCAGGGTTGTCAAACACCGGGGAGCTGTTTTTT
.,TRBJ1-2,TRBV5-1,TRBD1,CASSLGQGGGYTF,TGCGCCAGCAGCTTGGGACAGGGAGGTGGCTACACCTTC
.,TRBJ1-1,TRBV5-6,TRBD1,CASSLGTVNTEAFF,TGTGCCAGCAGCCTAGGGACAGTGAACACTGAAGCTTTCTTT
.,TRBJ1-6,TRBV5-5,.,CASSLDSPLHF,TGTGCCAGCAGCTTGGATTCACCCCTCCACTTT
.,TRBJ1-1,TRBV6-1,.,CAGGQNTEAFF,TGTGCCGGTGGACAGAACACTGAAGCTTTCTTT
.,TRBJ2-2,TRBV7-9,.,CASRRDSPQGAGELFF,TGTGCCAGCAGACGGGACTCCCCCCAAGGTGCCGGGGAGCTGTTTTTT
.,TRBJ1-1,TRBV27,TRBD1,CASSLRTGGNTEAFF,TGTGCCAGCAGTTTACGGACAGGGGGGAACACTGAAGCTTTCTTT
once,TRBJ2-1,TRBV7-2,.,CASSLRRDNEQFF,TGTGCCAGCAGCTTACGTCGGGACAATGAGCAGTTCTTC
.,TRBJ2-4,TRBV27,TRBD1,CASSLRTPGGGKNIQYF,TGTGCCAGCAGTTTAAGGACACCAGGGGGCGGCAAAAACATTCAGTACTTC
.,TRBJ2-7,TRBV10-3,.,CAISRSGGEQYF,TGTGCCATTTCCCGGTCCGGTGGCGAGCAGTACTTC
.,TRBJ2-3,TRBV2,TRBD1,CASNTRQGTDTQYF,TGTGCCAGTAATACTCGACAGGGTACAGATACGCAGTATTTT
.,TRBJ1-5,TRBV7-9,.,CASSLAQGDNQPQHF,TGTGCCAGCAGCTTAGCACAGGGCGACAATCAGCCCCAGCATTTT
.,TRBJ1-1,TRBV6-1,.,CASIGDTEAFF,TGCGCCAGCATCGGGGACACTGAAGCTTTCTTT
.,TRBJ1-4,TRBV6-1,.,CASSRQTNEKLFF,TGTGCCAGCAGTCGACAGACTAATGAAAAACTGTTTTTT
.,TRBJ1-1,TRBV4-1,TRBD1,CASISGQGALEAFF,TGCGCCAGCATCAGTGGACAGGGGGCCCTTGAAGCTTTCTTT
.,TRBJ2-4,TRBV2,.,CASRVLIENIQYF,TGTGCCAGCAGGGTGTTAATAGAAAACATTCAGTACTTC
.,TRBJ1-3,TRBV5-1,.,CASSVGDGNTIYF,TGCGCCAGCAGCGTCGGGGACGGAAACACCATATATTTT
few,TRBJ1-5,TRBV5-1,.,CASSLEGVPGQPQHF,TGCGCCAGCAGCTTGGAAGGGGTTCCCGGTCAGCCCCAGCATTTT
few,TRBJ1-1,TRBV2,.,CAKAARKDTEAFF,TGTGCTAAAGCGGCGCGTAAAGACACTGAAGCTTTCTTT
.,TRBJ1-5,TRBV19,.,CASSIFGSGQPQHF,TGTGCCAGTAGTATATTCGGAAGTGGTCAGCCCCAGCATTTT
.,TRBJ1-5,TRBV19,.,CASKGGRQENQPQHF,TGTGCCAGTAAGGGGGGACGACAGGAGAATCAGCCCCAGCATTTT
.,TRBJ2-2,TRBV10-3,TRBD2,CAISASGAITGELFF,TGTGCCATCAGTGCTAGCGGGGCTATCACCGGGGAGCTGTTTTTT
.,TRBJ1-6,TRBV18,.,CASSPATDSPLHF,TGTGCCAGCTCACCGGCGACCGATTCACCCCTCCACTTT
.,TRBJ2-7,TRBV7-3,.,CASSLSGGSEQYF,TGTGCCAGCAGCTTAAGTGGTGGTTCCGAGCAGTACTTC